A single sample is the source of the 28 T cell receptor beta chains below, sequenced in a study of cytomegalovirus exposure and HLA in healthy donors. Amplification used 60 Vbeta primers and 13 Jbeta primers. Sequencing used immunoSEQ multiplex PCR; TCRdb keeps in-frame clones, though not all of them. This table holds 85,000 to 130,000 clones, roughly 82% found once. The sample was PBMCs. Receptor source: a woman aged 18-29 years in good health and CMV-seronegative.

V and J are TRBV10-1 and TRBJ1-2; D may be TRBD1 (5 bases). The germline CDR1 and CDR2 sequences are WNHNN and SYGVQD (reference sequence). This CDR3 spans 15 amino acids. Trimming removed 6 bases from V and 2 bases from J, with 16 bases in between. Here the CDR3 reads CASRETEIKNYGYTF. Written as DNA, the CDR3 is TGCGCCAGCAGAGAGACAGAGATTAAGAACTATGGCTACACCTTC.

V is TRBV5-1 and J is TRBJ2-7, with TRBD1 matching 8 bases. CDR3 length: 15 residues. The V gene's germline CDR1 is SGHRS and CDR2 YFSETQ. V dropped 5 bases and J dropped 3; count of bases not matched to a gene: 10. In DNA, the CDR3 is TGCGCCAGCAGATGGACAGGGCAGCCAGACTACGAGCAGTACTTC. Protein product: CASRWTGQPDYEQYF.

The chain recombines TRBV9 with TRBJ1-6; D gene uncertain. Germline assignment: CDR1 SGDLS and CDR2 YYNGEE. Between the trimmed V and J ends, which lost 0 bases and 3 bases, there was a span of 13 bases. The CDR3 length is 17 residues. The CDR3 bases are TGTGCCAGCAGCGTAGGTACAATACCCAACTATAATTCACCCCTCCACTTT. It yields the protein CASSVGTIPNYNSPLHF. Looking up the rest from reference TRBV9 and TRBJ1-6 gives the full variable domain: DSGVTQTPKHLITATGQRVTLRCSPRSGDLSVYWYQQSLDQGLQFLIQYYNGEERAKGNILERFSAQQFPDLHSELNLSSLELGDSALYFCASSVGTIPNYNSPLHFGNGTRLTVT.

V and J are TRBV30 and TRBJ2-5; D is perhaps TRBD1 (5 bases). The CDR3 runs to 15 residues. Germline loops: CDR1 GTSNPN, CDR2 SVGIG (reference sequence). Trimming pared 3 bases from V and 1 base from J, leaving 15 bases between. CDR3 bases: TGTGCCTGGAGCCGTTGGGGCGCCGTCCAAGAGACCCAGTACTTC. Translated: CAWSRWGAVQETQYF.

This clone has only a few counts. In DNA, the CDR3 is TGTGCCAGCTCAAGGACGGGAGGCGGGGAGCTGTTTTTT. This sequence encodes CASSRTGGGELFF. The chain is built from TRBV6-4 and TRBJ2-2; TRBD2 matches at 7 bases. The CDR3 is 13 residues long. The germline gives CDR1 MRHNA, CDR2 SNTAGT. V was clipped by 8 bases and J by 7 bases; unmatched bases: 7.

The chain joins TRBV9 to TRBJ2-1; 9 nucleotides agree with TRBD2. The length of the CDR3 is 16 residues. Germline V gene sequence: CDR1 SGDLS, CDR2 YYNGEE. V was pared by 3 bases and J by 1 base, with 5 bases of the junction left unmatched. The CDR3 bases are TGTGCCAGCAGCGCGAGACTAGCGGCATCCTACAATGAGCAGTTCTTC. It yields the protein CASSARLAASYNEQFF.

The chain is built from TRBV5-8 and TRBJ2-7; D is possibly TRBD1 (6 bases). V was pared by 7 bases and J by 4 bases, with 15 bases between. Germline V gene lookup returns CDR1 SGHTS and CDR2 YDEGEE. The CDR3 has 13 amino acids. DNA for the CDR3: TGTGCCAGCTCGGGGACATATGGATACGAGCAGTACTTC. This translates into CASSGTYGYEQYF.

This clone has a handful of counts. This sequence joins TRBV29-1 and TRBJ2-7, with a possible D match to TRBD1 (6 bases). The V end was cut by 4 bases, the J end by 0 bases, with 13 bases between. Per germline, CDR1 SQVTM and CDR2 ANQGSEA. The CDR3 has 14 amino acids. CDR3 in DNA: TGCAGCGTTGGAGGGGGTACAAGCTCCTACGAGCAGTACTTC. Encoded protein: CSVGGGTSSYEQYF.

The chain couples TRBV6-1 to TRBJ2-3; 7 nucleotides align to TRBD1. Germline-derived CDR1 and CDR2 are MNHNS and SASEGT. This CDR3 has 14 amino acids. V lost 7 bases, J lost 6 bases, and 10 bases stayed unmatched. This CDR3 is CASTLGTAVDTQYF. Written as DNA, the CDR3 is TGTGCCAGCACTCTCGGGACAGCCGTGGATACGCAGTATTTT.

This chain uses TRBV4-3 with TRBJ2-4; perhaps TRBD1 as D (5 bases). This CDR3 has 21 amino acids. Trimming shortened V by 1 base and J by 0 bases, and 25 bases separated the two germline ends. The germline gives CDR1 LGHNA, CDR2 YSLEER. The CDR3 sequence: CASSQADTGYKTPLAKNIQYF. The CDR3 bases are TGCGCCAGCAGCCAAGCAGATACAGGCTATAAAACGCCATTAGCCAAAAACATTCAGTACTTC.

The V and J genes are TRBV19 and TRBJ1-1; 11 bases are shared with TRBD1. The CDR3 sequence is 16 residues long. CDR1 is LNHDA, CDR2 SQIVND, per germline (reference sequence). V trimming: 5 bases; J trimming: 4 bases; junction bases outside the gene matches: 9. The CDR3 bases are TGTGCCAGTAGTCGGGGACAGGGGGTAAGGGGCACTGAAGCTTTCTTT. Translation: CASSRGQGVRGTEAFF. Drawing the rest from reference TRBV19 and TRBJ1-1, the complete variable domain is DGGITQSPKYLFRKEGQNVTLSCEQNLNHDAMYWYRQDPGQGLRLIYYSQIVNDFQKGDIAEGYSVSREKKESFPLTVTSAQKNPTAFYLCASSRGQGVRGTEAFFGQGTRLTVV.

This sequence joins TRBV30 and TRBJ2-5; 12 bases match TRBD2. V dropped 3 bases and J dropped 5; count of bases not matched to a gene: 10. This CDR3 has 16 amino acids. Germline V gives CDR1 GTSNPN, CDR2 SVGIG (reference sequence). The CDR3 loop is CAWRGLLAGGGETQYF. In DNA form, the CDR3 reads TGTGCCTGGAGAGGGTTACTAGCGGGAGGCGGGGAGACCCAGTACTTC.

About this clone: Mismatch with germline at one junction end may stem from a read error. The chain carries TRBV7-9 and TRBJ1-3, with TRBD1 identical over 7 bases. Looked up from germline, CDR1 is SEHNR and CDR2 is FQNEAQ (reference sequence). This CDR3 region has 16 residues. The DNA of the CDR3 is TGTTCCAGCAGCTCGGGACAGATCAGATCTGGAAACACCATATATTTT. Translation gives CSSSSGQIRSGNTIYF.

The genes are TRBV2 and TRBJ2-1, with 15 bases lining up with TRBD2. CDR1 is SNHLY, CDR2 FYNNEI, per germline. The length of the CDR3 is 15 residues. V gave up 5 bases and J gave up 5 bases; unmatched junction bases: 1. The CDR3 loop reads CASSRTSGGDNEQFF. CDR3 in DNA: TGTGCCAGCAGTCGGACTAGCGGGGGGGACAATGAGCAGTTCTTC.

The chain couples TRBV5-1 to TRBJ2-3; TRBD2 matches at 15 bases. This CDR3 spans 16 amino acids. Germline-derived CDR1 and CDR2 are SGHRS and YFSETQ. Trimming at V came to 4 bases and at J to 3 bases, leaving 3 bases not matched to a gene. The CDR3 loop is CASSPGTSGRTDTQYF. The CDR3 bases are TGCGCCAGCAGCCCGGGGACTAGCGGGAGGACAGATACGCAGTATTTT.

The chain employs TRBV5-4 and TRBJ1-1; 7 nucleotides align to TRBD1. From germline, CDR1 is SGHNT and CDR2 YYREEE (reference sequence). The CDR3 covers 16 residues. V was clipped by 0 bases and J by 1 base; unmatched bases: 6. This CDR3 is CASSLAGGFENTEAFF. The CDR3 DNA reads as TGTGCCAGCAGCTTGGCAGGGGGTTTCGAGAACACTGAAGCTTTCTTT.

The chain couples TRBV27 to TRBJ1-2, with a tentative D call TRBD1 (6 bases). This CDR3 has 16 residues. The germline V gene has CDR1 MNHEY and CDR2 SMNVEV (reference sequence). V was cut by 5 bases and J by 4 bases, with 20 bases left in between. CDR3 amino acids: CASSPITGRSLYGYTF. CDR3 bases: TGTGCCAGCAGTCCTATAACAGGGAGAAGCCTCTATGGCTACACCTTC.

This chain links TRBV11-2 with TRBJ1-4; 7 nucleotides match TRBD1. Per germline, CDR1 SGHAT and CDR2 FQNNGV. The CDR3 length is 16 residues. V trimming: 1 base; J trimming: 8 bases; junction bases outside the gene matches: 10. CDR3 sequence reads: CASSLGPTGVDEKLFF. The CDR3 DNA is TGTGCCAGCAGCTTAGGGCCAACAGGGGTGGACGAAAAACTGTTTTTT.

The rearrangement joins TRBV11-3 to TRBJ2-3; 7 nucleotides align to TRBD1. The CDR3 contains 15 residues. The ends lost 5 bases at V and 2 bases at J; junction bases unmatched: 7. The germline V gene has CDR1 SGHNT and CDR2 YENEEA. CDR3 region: CASSQRQGFTDTQYF. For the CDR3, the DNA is TGTGCCAGCAGCCAGCGACAGGGTTTCACAGATACGCAGTATTTT.

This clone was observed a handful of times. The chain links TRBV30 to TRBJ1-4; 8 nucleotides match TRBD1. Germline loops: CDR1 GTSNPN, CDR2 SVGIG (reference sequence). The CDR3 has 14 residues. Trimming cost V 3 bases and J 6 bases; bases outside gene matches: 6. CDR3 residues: CAWRAGQEHEKLFF. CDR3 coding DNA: TGTGCCTGGAGGGCGGGACAGGAGCATGAAAAACTGTTTTTT.

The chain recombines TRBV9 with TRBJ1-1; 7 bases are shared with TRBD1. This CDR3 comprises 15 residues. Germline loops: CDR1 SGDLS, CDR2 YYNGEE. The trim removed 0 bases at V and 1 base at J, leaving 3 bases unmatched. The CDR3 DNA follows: TGTGCCAGCAGCGTAGGGAAGGGGGCGAACACTGAAGCTTTCTTT. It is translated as CASSVGKGANTEAFF.

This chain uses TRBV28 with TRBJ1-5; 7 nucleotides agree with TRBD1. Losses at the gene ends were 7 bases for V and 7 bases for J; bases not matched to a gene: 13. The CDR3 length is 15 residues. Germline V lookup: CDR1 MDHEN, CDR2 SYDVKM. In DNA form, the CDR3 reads TGTGCCAGCACTATAGACAGGGTGGGGCGGCAGCCCCAGCATTTT. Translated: CASTIDRVGRQPQHF.

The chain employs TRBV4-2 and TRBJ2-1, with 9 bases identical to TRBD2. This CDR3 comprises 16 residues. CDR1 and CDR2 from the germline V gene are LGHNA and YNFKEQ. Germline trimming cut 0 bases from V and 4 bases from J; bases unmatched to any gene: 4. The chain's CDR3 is CASSQDRTSGYNEQFF. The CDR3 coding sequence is TGTGCCAGCAGCCAAGATCGTACTAGCGGGTACAATGAGCAGTTCTTC.

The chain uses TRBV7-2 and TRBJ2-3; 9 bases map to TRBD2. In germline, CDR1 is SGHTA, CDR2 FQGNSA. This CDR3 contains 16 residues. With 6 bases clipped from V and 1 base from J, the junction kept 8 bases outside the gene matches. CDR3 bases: TGTGCCAGCAGGCCCCTAGCGGGGCCCGGCACAGATACGCAGTATTTT. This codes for CASRPLAGPGTDTQYF.

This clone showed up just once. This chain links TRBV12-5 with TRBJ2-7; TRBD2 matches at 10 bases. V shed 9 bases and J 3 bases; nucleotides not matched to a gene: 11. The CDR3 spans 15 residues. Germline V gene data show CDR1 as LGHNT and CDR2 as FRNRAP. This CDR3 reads CARAWPGTSDYEQYF. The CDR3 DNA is TGTGCTAGGGCTTGGCCCGGGACTAGCGACTACGAGCAGTACTTC.

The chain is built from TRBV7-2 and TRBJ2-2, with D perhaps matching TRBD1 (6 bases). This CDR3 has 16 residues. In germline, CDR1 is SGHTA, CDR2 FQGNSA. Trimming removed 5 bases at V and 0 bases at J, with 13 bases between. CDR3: CASSRQDRPNTGELFF. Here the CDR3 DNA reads TGTGCCAGCAGCCGACAGGACAGACCGAACACCGGGGAGCTGTTTTTT.

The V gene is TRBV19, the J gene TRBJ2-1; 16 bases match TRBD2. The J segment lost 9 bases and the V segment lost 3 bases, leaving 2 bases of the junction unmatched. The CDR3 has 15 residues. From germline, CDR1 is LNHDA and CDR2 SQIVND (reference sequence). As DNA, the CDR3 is TGTGCCAGTAGTATCGGGACTAGCGGGAGGGGTGAGCAGTTCTTC. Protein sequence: CASSIGTSGRGEQFF. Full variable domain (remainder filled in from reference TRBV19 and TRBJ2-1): DGGITQSPKYLFRKEGQNVTLSCEQNLNHDAMYWYRQDPGQGLRLIYYSQIVNDFQKGDIAEGYSVSREKKESFPLTVTSAQKNPTAFYLCASSIGTSGRGEQFFGPGTRLTVL.

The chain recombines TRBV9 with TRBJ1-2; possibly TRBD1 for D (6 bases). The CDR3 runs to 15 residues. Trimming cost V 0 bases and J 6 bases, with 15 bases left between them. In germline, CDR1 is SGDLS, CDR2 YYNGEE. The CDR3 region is CASSVDGQGRDGYTF. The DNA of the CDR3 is TGTGCCAGCAGCGTAGATGGGCAGGGGCGAGATGGCTACACCTTC.